The 27 T cell receptor beta chains below come from one sample, sequenced in a study of blood T cell repertoires in COVID-19. TCRdb keeps only in-frame clones here, not all; method: immunoSEQ multiplex PCR. The table lists some 180,000 clones, roughly 80% of them singletons. Source material: peripheral blood. These receptors came from a woman in her thirties or forties with COVID-19, enrolled during active disease.

This clone was found many times. The chain combines TRBV19 with TRBJ1-5, with D perhaps matching TRBD1 (5 bases). V dropped 6 bases and J dropped 3 bases, with 12 bases sitting between them. The CDR3 covers 14 residues. CDR1 and CDR2 from the germline V gene are LNHDA and SQIVND (reference sequence). CDR3 sequence (DNA): TGTGCCAGTAGCGGGGGGACCTACAATCAGCCCCAGCATTTT. This translates into CASSGGTYNQPQHF.

The chain couples TRBV7-2 to TRBJ2-7; weak D call: TRBD2 (5 bases). The CDR3 is 15 residues long. CDR1 SGHTA and CDR2 FQGNSA come from the germline V gene. The V end was cut by 5 bases, the J end by 2 bases, with 16 bases between. The CDR3: CASSPPRRLAYEQYF. In DNA form, the CDR3 reads TGTGCCAGCAGCCCTCCCCGGAGGTTAGCCTACGAGCAGTACTTC.

The genes are TRBV7-6 and TRBJ2-7, with D maybe TRBD1 (7 bases). The V and J ends lost 1 base and 2 bases respectively, with 12 bases between them. The CDR3 sequence is 15 residues long. Germline values: CDR1 SGHVS, CDR2 FNYEAQ. The CDR3 DNA sequence: TGTGCCAGCAGCTTAGGTCCAGGGGGGACCTACGAGCAGTACTTC. Amino acid sequence: CASSLGPGGTYEQYF. The complete variable domain, with remaining parts taken from reference TRBV7-6 and TRBJ2-7, reads GAGVSQSPRYKVTKRGQDVALRCDPISGHVSLYWYRQALGQGPEFLTYFNYEAQQDKSGLPNDRFSAERPEGSISTLTIQRTEQRDSAMYRCASSLGPGGTYEQYFGPGTRLTVT.

About this clone itself: The identical CDR3 is also encoded by other nucleotide sequences in the sample. The CDR3 region has the DNA TGTGCCAGTAGTCCTAGCAGCACAGATACGCAGTATTTT. This gives the protein CASSPSSTDTQYF. V usage is TRBV19 and J usage is TRBJ2-3; D might be TRBD2 (5 bases). Germline CDR1 is LNHDA and CDR2 is SQIVND (reference sequence). Deletions cut 5 bases from V and 0 bases from J, with 6 bases between. The CDR3 is made up of 13 amino acids. Complete variable domain (other parts from reference TRBV19 and TRBJ2-3): DGGITQSPKYLFRKEGQNVTLSCEQNLNHDAMYWYRQDPGQGLRLIYYSQIVNDFQKGDIAEGYSVSREKKESFPLTVTSAQKNPTAFYLCASSPSSTDTQYFGPGTRLTVL.

The chain links TRBV6-6 to TRBJ2-1; the D gene is possibly TRBD2 (5 bases). Germline V CDR1 and CDR2: MNHNY, SVGAGI (reference sequence). V lost 5 bases and J 0 bases, leaving 17 bases between the germline ends. This CDR3 is built from 17 residues. The CDR3 reads CASSPSFSAASYNEQFF. For the CDR3, the DNA is TGTGCCAGCAGTCCCTCTTTCTCAGCGGCCTCCTACAATGAGCAGTTCTTC.

V gene TRBV25-1 combines with J gene TRBJ2-6; no firm D call. Per germline, CDR1 MGHDK and CDR2 SYGVNS. The length of the CDR3 is 14 residues. The germline V and J ends were trimmed by 3 bases and 2 bases, with 5 bases remaining between them. The CDR3 nucleotides read TGTGCCAGCAGTGACCCAACTGGGGCCAACGTCCTGACTTTC. Encoded protein: CASSDPTGANVLTF.

The J gene is TRBJ2-3, the V gene TRBV24-1; 10 bases match TRBD1. The CDR3 contains 17 residues. The V gene end was trimmed by 7 bases and the J gene end by 4 bases; junction bases not matched to a gene: 13. Germline V gene sequence: CDR1 KGHDR, CDR2 SFDVKD. DNA of the CDR3: TGTGCCACCAGCCCTCCCGACAGGGGGCTTGGCCCAGATACGCAGTATTTT. It specifies CATSPPDRGLGPDTQYF.

This clone was observed once. The rearrangement links TRBV9 to TRBJ2-1; D is ambiguous. There are 15 residues in the CDR3. Trimming removed 0 bases from V and 0 bases from J, with 7 bases in between. Germline V lookup: CDR1 SGDLS, CDR2 YYNGEE. The CDR3 region is CASSVGQLSYNEQFF. In DNA form, the CDR3 reads TGTGCCAGCAGCGTAGGACAACTCTCCTACAATGAGCAGTTCTTC.

This rearrangement joins TRBV7-6 to TRBJ2-1, with D possibly being TRBD2 (5 bases). Germline loops: CDR1 SGHVS, CDR2 FNYEAQ. Trimming removed 4 bases from V and 9 bases from J, with 19 bases in between. There are 15 residues in the CDR3. CDR3 loop: CASSSYIGEGSEQFF. The CDR3 DNA reads as TGTGCCAGCAGCTCGTATATTGGAGAGGGTTCTGAGCAGTTCTTC.

The chain is built from TRBV12-3 or TRBV12-4 and TRBJ1-5, with D unclear. V dropped 7 bases and J dropped 1 base, with 8 bases sitting between them. CDR3 length equals 13 residues. The CDR3 loop reads CASMGQSNQPQHF. CDR3 bases: TGTGCCAGCATGGGCCAGAGCAATCAGCCCCAGCATTTT.

This clone showed up just a few times. The rearrangement joins TRBV28 to TRBJ1-5; D gene uncertain. The CDR3 consists of 17 residues. In germline, CDR1 is MDHEN, CDR2 SYDVKM. V was cut by 6 bases and J by 3 bases, with 21 bases left in between. Here the CDR3 DNA reads TGTGCCAGCAGCTCACCTAGCCTCCAGGAACTCAATCAGCCCCAGCATTTT. Its translation is CASSSPSLQELNQPQHF.

The rearrangement uses TRBV29-1 and TRBJ2-7, with 9 bases that match TRBD2. The germline V gene has CDR1 SQVTM and CDR2 ANQGSEA. V shed 4 bases and J 5 bases; nucleotides not matched to a gene: 6. This CDR3 is built from 13 residues. CDR3 region: CSVVGGRGDEQYF. In nucleotides, the CDR3 is TGCAGCGTTGTAGGCGGGAGGGGTGACGAGCAGTACTTC.

CDR3 protein: CASSLYPSGFTDTQYF. CDR3 sequence (DNA): TGCGCCAGCAGCTTGTATCCTAGTGGTTTCACAGATACGCAGTATTTT. The chain recombines TRBV5-1 with TRBJ2-3; D not certain. Trimming took 1 base from V and 2 from J, leaving 14 bases between them. Germline CDR1 reads SGHRS; CDR2 reads YFSETQ. This CDR3 region has 16 residues.

This chain links TRBV3-1 (or the pseudogene TRBV3-2) with TRBJ1-2, with 9 nucleotides matching TRBD1. The length of the CDR3 is 15 residues. Germline CDR1 reads LGHDT; CDR2 reads YNNKEL (reference sequence). Trimming cost V 4 bases and J 2 bases; bases outside gene matches: 5. CDR3 amino acids: CASSRRQGVNYGYTF. CDR3 DNA: TGTGCCAGCAGCCGTAGACAGGGGGTCAACTATGGCTACACCTTC.

The chain couples TRBV18 to TRBJ1-1; maybe TRBD1 (5 bases). CDR3 size: 15 residues. Germline assignment: CDR1 KGHSH and CDR2 LQKENI. Trimming pared 6 bases from V and 1 base from J, leaving 15 bases between. In DNA, the CDR3 is TGTGCCAGCTCGTACCCCTCAGACAGGAACACTGAAGCTTTCTTT. Translated: CASSYPSDRNTEAFF.

CDR3 sequence: CASSQDFASGKETQYF. For the CDR3, the DNA is TGCGCCAGCAGCCAAGATTTTGCTAGCGGGAAAGAGACCCAGTACTTC. This chain links TRBV4-1 with TRBJ2-5, with 9 bases matching TRBD2. CDR3 length equals 16 residues. The V gene end was trimmed by 0 bases and the J gene end by 3 bases; junction bases not matched to a gene: 5. CDR1 MGHRA and CDR2 YSYEKL come from the germline V gene.

The gene calls are TRBV11-2 and TRBJ2-7; D is uncertain. Germline V CDR1 and CDR2: SGHAT, FQNNGV. The CDR3 sequence is 13 residues long. V lost 1 base, J lost 3 bases, and 7 bases lay in between. The CDR3 nucleotides read TGTGCCAGCAGCTTAGTAGATTACTACGAGCAGTACTTC. It is translated as CASSLVDYYEQYF.

This clone was counted a few times. The V and J genes are TRBV4-1 and TRBJ1-6; TRBD1 aligns across 8 bases. Germline CDR1 MGHRA, CDR2 YSYEKL. J was trimmed by 7 bases and V by 1 base; bases with no gene match: 6. This CDR3 is built from 16 residues. CDR3 protein: CASSQVPGQENSPLHF. The CDR3 nucleotides read TGCGCCAGCAGCCAAGTCCCGGGACAGGAGAATTCACCCCTCCACTTT.

This chain links TRBV10-3 with TRBJ1-5; no reliable D call. Trimming stripped 2 bases from V and 3 bases from J, with 8 bases between. CDR1 and CDR2 from the germline V gene are ENHRY and SYGVKD. The CDR3 totals 14 residues. The CDR3 region has the DNA TGTGCCATCAGTGAGACAGAAAACAATCAGCCCCAGCATTTT. This codes for CAISETENNQPQHF.

The chain employs TRBV7-9 and TRBJ1-2; a weak D match, TRBD1 (6 bases). There are 14 residues in the CDR3. The germline V and J ends were trimmed by 5 bases and 5 bases, with 15 bases remaining between them. The germline V gene has CDR1 SEHNR and CDR2 FQNEAQ (reference sequence). The CDR3 region has the DNA TGTGCCAGCAGCAAAATACAGGGAGAGTATGGCTACACCTTC. This gives the protein CASSKIQGEYGYTF.

The rearrangement links TRBV18 to TRBJ2-2; D is unclear. Trimming shortened V by 3 bases and J by 1 base, and 6 bases separated the two germline ends. Germline CDR1 and CDR2: KGHSH and LQKENI. CDR3 length: 14 residues. CDR3 nucleotides: TGTGCCAGCTCACCGGCACAGAACACCGGGGAGCTGTTTTTT. This gives the protein CASSPAQNTGELFF.

The gene calls are TRBV18 and TRBJ2-3, with D perhaps TRBD1 (6 bases). The CDR3 contains 15 residues. Germline V gene sequence: CDR1 KGHSH, CDR2 LQKENI. V gave up 5 bases and J gave up 2 bases, with 14 bases separating them. This CDR3 reads CASSGRDTYTDTQYF. CDR3 coding DNA: TGTGCCAGCTCAGGCCGGGACACCTACACAGATACGCAGTATTTT.

For this clone: Other DNA sequences from this sample encode an identical CDR3 as well. The genes are TRBV28 and TRBJ1-5, with 10 bases lining up with TRBD1. Unmatched junction bases numbered 4, after V lost 5 bases and J lost 6 bases. This CDR3 comprises 14 residues. The V gene's germline CDR1 is MDHEN and CDR2 SYDVKM. CDR3 bases: TGTGCCAGCAGTCGACAGGGGGCTACTCAGCCCCAGCATTTT. The encoded protein is CASSRQGATQPQHF. The full variable domain, with the rest looked up from reference TRBV28 and TRBJ1-5, is DVKVTQSSRYLVKRTGEKVFLECVQDMDHENMFWYRQDPGLGLRLIYFSYDVKMKEKGDIPEGYSVSREKKERFSLILESASTNQTSMYLCASSRQGATQPQHFGDGTRLSIL.

A few counts support this clone. The chain uses TRBV19 and TRBJ1-1, with TRBD1 identical over 12 bases. Germline loops: CDR1 LNHDA, CDR2 SQIVND (reference sequence). V shed 3 bases and J 4 bases; nucleotides not matched to a gene: 3. CDR3 length: 15 amino acids. The CDR3 nucleotides read TGTGCCAGTAGTATGGGACAGGGGGCGAGCACTGAAGCTTTCTTT. This encodes CASSMGQGASTEAFF.

The J gene is TRBJ1-6, the V gene TRBV10-2; maybe TRBD1 (5 bases). Per germline, CDR1 WSHSY and CDR2 SAAADI. The CDR3 runs 15 residues. V was trimmed by 6 bases and J by 3 bases, leaving 12 bases between them. CDR3 protein: CASSWGEVYNSPLHF. CDR3 in DNA: TGCGCCAGCAGCTGGGGGGAGGTCTATAATTCACCCCTCCACTTT.

The chain has TRBV18 and TRBJ1-4, with 10 bases aligning to TRBD1. This CDR3 contains 14 residues. Germline V CDR1 and CDR2: KGHSH, LQKENI. V was clipped by 3 bases and J by 8 bases; unmatched bases: 3. The CDR3 DNA sequence: TGTGCCAGCTCACCGCCGGGACAGGGGGAAAAACTGTTTTTT. Translation gives CASSPPGQGEKLFF.

The rearrangement joins TRBV2 to TRBJ1-6; a weak D match, TRBD1 (6 bases). With 2 bases removed from V and 7 bases from J, the gap between germline ends came to 9 bases. The CDR3 is 14 residues long. Germline values: CDR1 SNHLY, CDR2 FYNNEI. CDR3 protein: CASSETGTNSPLHF. The CDR3 DNA is TGTGCCAGCAGTGAAACGGGGACAAATTCACCCCTCCACTTT.